Below, 21 T cell receptor beta chains from the same sample are listed, as sequenced in a study of shared clonotypes between healthy human individuals. TCRdb's copy holds only in-frame clones and misses some; the assay was immunoSEQ multiplex PCR. The sample lists some 2,500,000 clones; roughly 92% were seen once. The sample comprised naive CD4+ T cells from PBMCs. Stated subset: CD45RA+ positively selected. The receptor source for this set is a man between 18 and 29 years old in good health. Some clones in this sample may be carry-over from other donors' samples.

The V gene is TRBV2, the J gene TRBJ2-3; 8 bases are shared with TRBD2. CDR3 length: 14 residues. Germline V CDR1 and CDR2: SNHLY, FYNNEI. Trimming at V came to 8 bases and at J to 0 bases, leaving 4 bases not matched to a gene. DNA of the CDR3: TGTGCCAGCCGAGAGCGGGGGAGCACAGATACGCAGTATTTT. This encodes CASRERGSTDTQYF.

V gene TRBV10-3 combines with J gene TRBJ2-7; D assignment may be TRBD1 or TRBD2 (5 bases each). From germline, CDR1 is ENHRY and CDR2 SYGVKD. The germline V and J ends were trimmed by 4 bases and 2 bases, with 12 bases remaining between them. The CDR3 sequence is 14 residues long. The CDR3 is CAISAVGTPYEQYF. The DNA of the CDR3 is TGTGCCATCAGTGCGGTGGGGACCCCCTACGAGCAGTACTTC.

V is TRBV19 and J is TRBJ2-3; 14 nucleotides agree with TRBD2. Unmatched junction bases numbered 7, after V lost 6 bases and J lost 2 bases. CDR1 is LNHDA, CDR2 SQIVND, per germline (reference sequence). The CDR3 is 17 residues long. As DNA, the CDR3 is TGTGCCAGTAGCAAGATGGGACTAGCGGGAGACACAGATACGCAGTATTTT. Its translation is CASSKMGLAGDTDTQYF.

This chain uses TRBV28 with TRBJ2-7; possible D gene TRBD2, 7 bases. Trimming cost V 5 bases and J 3 bases, with 17 bases left between them. This CDR3 contains 15 residues. Germline-derived CDR1 and CDR2 are MDHEN and SYDVKM. CDR3 DNA sequence: TGTGCCAGCAGTGTTGGGGGGGACAAGCACTACGAGCAGTACTTC. Its translation: CASSVGGDKHYEQYF. The variable domain in full, with the rest retrieved from reference TRBV28 and TRBJ2-7, is DVKVTQSSRYLVKRTGEKVFLECVQDMDHENMFWYRQDPGLGLRLIYFSYDVKMKEKGDIPEGYSVSREKKERFSLILESASTNQTSMYLCASSVGGDKHYEQYFGPGTRLTVT.

This sequence joins TRBV4-3 and TRBJ2-3, with 8 positions matching TRBD1. The germline V gene encodes CDR1 LGHNA and CDR2 YSLEER. This CDR3 has 17 amino acids. V gave up 3 bases and J gave up 3 bases; unmatched junction bases: 11. In nucleotides, the CDR3 is TGCGCCAGCAGCCAGTCGCCAACCAGGACAGGGACAGATACGCAGTATTTT. It is translated as CASSQSPTRTGTDTQYF.

This chain links TRBV19 with TRBJ1-1; a possible D gene is TRBD1 (6 bases). The germline V gene has CDR1 LNHDA and CDR2 SQIVND (reference sequence). The CDR3 loop spans 15 amino acids. V lost 3 bases and J lost 1, with 12 bases in between. In DNA form, the CDR3 reads TGTGCCAGTAGTATCTGGGGGCTCTCGAACACTGAAGCTTTCTTT. It is translated as CASSIWGLSNTEAFF.

The chain couples TRBV7-8 to TRBJ2-3, with TRBD2 matching over 16 bases. Germline V gene data show CDR1 as SGHVS and CDR2 as FQNEAQ. V dropped 4 bases and J dropped 8; count of bases not matched to a gene: 6. The CDR3 runs 16 residues. The DNA of the CDR3 is TGTGCCAGCAGCTCCGGGACTAGCGGGAGGGCCGGTACGCAGTATTTT. Protein: CASSSGTSGRAGTQYF.

The chain couples TRBV2 to TRBJ2-5; 11 bases fit TRBD1. Germline loops: CDR1 SNHLY, CDR2 FYNNEI. The junction had 5 bases not matched to a gene; V was cut back by 5 bases and J by 6 bases. The CDR3 loop spans 14 amino acids. In DNA, the CDR3 is TGTGCCAGCAGTTTGGGACAGGGGGGTCAGACCCAGTACTTC. This codes for CASSLGQGGQTQYF.

This clone was counted a single time. The chain carries TRBV19 and TRBJ2-2; 14 bases line up with TRBD2. V was pared by 10 bases and J by 4 bases, with 11 bases of the junction left unmatched. This CDR3 has 17 amino acids. Germline CDR1 and CDR2: LNHDA and SQIVND (reference sequence). The CDR3 bases are TGTGCCAACACGGCCGGGACTAGCGGGAGCAGCACCGGGGAGCTGTTTTTT. Translation gives CANTAGTSGSSTGELFF.

This CDR3 is CASRINRRSNYGYTF. The CDR3 nucleotides read TGTGCCAGCAGAATTAACAGGAGATCTAACTATGGCTACACCTTC. The chain combines TRBV6-5 with TRBJ1-2; tentatively, D is TRBD1 (5 bases). The germline gives CDR1 MNHEY, CDR2 SVGAGI. CDR3 length: 15 amino acids. V was pared by 6 bases and J by 0 bases, with 14 bases between.

The V and J genes are TRBV18 and TRBJ2-7; 7 bases line up with TRBD1. The CDR3 totals 15 residues. In germline, CDR1 is KGHSH, CDR2 LQKENI. After removal of 3 bases from V and 3 bases from J, the junction contained 8 bases not matched to a gene. For the CDR3, the DNA is TGTGCCAGCTCACCTCCGGGACAGACCGGCTACGAGCAGTACTTC. It translates to CASSPPGQTGYEQYF.

The gene calls are TRBV28 and TRBJ2-7; 8 nucleotides line up with TRBD1. Trimming cost V 8 bases and J 3 bases; bases outside gene matches: 3. CDR3 length: 12 residues. Looked up from germline, CDR1 is MDHEN and CDR2 is SYDVKM. The CDR3 bases are TGTGCCAGCGGACAGGGTATCTACGAGCAGTACTTC. This codes for CASGQGIYEQYF. The complete variable domain, with remaining parts taken from reference TRBV28 and TRBJ2-7, reads DVKVTQSSRYLVKRTGEKVFLECVQDMDHENMFWYRQDPGLGLRLIYFSYDVKMKEKGDIPEGYSVSREKKERFSLILESASTNQTSMYLCASGQGIYEQYFGPGTRLTVT.

This chain connects TRBV25-1 to TRBJ2-7; D perhaps matches TRBD2 (6 bases). There are 14 residues in the CDR3. The germline V gene encodes CDR1 MGHDK and CDR2 SYGVNS. The V end lost 4 bases, the J end lost 5 bases, and 15 bases lay between the germline ends. The CDR3 is CASSGNSKRDEQYF. DNA for the CDR3: TGTGCCAGCAGTGGGAACTCGAAGCGGGACGAGCAGTACTTC.

The chain is built from TRBV27 and TRBJ2-7; 8 bases fit TRBD2. CDR1 and CDR2 (germline): MNHEY, SMNVEV (reference sequence). V dropped 1 base and J dropped 3; count of bases not matched to a gene: 5. The CDR3 runs to 15 residues. In DNA form, the CDR3 reads TGTGCCAGCAGTTTATTGCGGGGGGCCTTCTACGAGCAGTACTTC. Its translation is CASSLLRGAFYEQYF.

The CDR3 sequence is CASSQPRGAGGVADTQYF. CDR3 sequence (DNA): TGCGCCAGCAGCCAACCCCGGGGGGCGGGAGGGGTAGCAGATACGCAGTATTTT. The V call is TRBV4-1, the J call TRBJ2-3; 9 nucleotides line up with TRBD2. Losses at the gene ends were 2 bases for V and 4 bases for J; bases not matched to a gene: 13. The CDR3 has 18 residues. Germline loops: CDR1 MGHRA, CDR2 YSYEKL.

In DNA, the CDR3 is TGTGCCATCAGTGTATGGGACAGGGGGTGGGAAGAGCAGTACTTC. Its protein product is CAISVWDRGWEEQYF. The rearrangement links TRBV10-3 to TRBJ2-7; 11 nucleotides align to TRBD1. The length of the CDR3 is 15 residues. V was clipped by 4 bases and J by 7 bases; unmatched bases: 9. Germline lookup yields CDR1 ENHRY and CDR2 SYGVKD.

The sample holds one count of this clone. The rearrangement joins TRBV28 to TRBJ2-2; D possibly corresponds to TRBD2 (5 bases). V lost 6 bases to trimming and J lost 3 bases, with 11 bases between them. Germline V lookup: CDR1 MDHEN, CDR2 SYDVKM. This CDR3 contains 14 residues. The CDR3 region is CASRRSGDTGELFF. The CDR3 bases are TGTGCCAGCAGGCGTTCCGGGGACACCGGGGAGCTGTTTTTT.

The gene calls are TRBV4-3 and TRBJ2-2; D is unresolved. CDR1 is LGHNA and CDR2 is YSLEER in the germline V gene. Trimming stripped 3 bases from V and 4 bases from J, with 9 bases between. This CDR3 has 14 amino acids. The CDR3 DNA reads as TGCGCCAGCAGCCAGGGTCTGGCCACCGGGGAGCTGTTTTTT. Its protein is CASSQGLATGELFF.

This chain uses TRBV29-1 with TRBJ1-3; TRBD1 is a possible D gene (5 bases). CDR1 is SQVTM and CDR2 is ANQGSEA in the germline V gene. Trimming removed 7 bases at V and 0 bases at J, with 7 bases between. This CDR3 is built from 12 residues. CDR3 nucleotides: TGCAGCGCGGGGGTCTCTGGAAACACCATATATTTT. Its translation is CSAGVSGNTIYF.

The chain has TRBV7-9 and TRBJ1-2; perhaps TRBD1 as D (6 bases). The V gene lost 5 bases and the J gene lost 8 bases, with 18 bases spanning the gap. In germline, CDR1 is SEHNR, CDR2 FQNEAQ (reference sequence). The CDR3 spans 14 residues. The CDR3 bases are TGTGCCAGCAGCACAAGAACAGGGTTCGGGGGCTACACCTTC. It encodes CASSTRTGFGGYTF. Together with reference TRBV7-9 and TRBJ1-2, the CDR3 gives the full variable domain: DTGVSQNPRHKITKRGQNVTFRCDPISEHNRLYWYRQTLGQGPEFLTYFQNEAQLEKSRLLSDRFSAERPKGSFSTLEIQRTEQGDSAMYLCASSTRTGFGGYTFGSGTRLTVV.

V usage is TRBV4-1 and J usage is TRBJ2-5; D uncertain. Germline V CDR1 and CDR2: MGHRA, YSYEKL. V lost 4 bases to trimming and J lost 5 bases, with 14 bases between them. CDR3 length equals 14 residues. CDR3 amino acids: CASSLHSGKETQYF. As DNA, the CDR3 is TGCGCCAGCAGCCTTCACTCCGGCAAGGAGACCCAGTACTTC.